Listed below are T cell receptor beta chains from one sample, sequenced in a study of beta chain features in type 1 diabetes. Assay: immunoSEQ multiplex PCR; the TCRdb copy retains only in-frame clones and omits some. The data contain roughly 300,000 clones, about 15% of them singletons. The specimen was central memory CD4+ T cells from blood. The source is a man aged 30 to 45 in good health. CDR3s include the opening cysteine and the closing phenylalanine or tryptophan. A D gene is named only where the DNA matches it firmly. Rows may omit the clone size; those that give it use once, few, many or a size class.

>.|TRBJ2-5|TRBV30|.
TGTGCCTGGAGAGTTGGACAAACCCAAGAGACCCAGTACTTC
CAWRVGQTQETQYF
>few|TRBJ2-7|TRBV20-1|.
TGCAGTGCTAAGGTTGTCGAGCAGTACTTC
CSAKVVEQYF
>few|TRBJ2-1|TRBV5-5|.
TGTGCCAGCAGCTTAGAGGGAAGCATCTCCTACAATGAGCAGTTCTTC
CASSLEGSISYNEQFF
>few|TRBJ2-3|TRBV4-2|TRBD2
TGTGCCAGCAGCCAAGGACTAGCGAGGCAAGATACGCAGTATTTT
CASSQGLARQDTQYF
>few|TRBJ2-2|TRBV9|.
TGTGCCAGCAGCGTAACGACAGGGGAGGGGCAGCTGTTTTTT
CASSVTTGEGQLFF
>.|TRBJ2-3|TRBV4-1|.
TGCGCCAGCAGCCAAGATCAGTCCCCCCGAACGCAGTATTTT
CASSQDQSPRTQYF
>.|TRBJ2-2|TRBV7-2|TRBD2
TGTGCCAGCAGCTCCCGAGGGACTAGCGGAACCGGGGAGCTGTTTTTT
CASSSRGTSGTGELFF
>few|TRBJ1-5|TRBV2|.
TGTGCCAGCAGTCCTTCAGGGGATGGTCAGCCCCAGCATTTT
CASSPSGDGQPQHF
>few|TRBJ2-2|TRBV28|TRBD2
TGTGCCAGCAGTAGACAGGGGGCGCGACTAGCGGGAGGCGCCGGGGAGCTGTTTTTT
CASSRQGARLAGGAGELFF
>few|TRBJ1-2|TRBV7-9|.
TGTGCCAGCAGCCCCGAGTCCCTAGGCTACACCTTC
CASSPESLGYTF
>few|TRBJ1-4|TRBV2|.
TGTGCCAGCGGGACACAGAATGAAAAACTGTTTTTT
CASGTQNEKLFF
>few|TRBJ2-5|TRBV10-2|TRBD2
TGCGCCAGCACTAGTGGGACTAACCAAGAGACCCAGTACTTC
CASTSGTNQETQYF
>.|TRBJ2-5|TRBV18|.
TGTGCCAGCTCACCTCGTACAGGATTACAAGAGACCCAGTACTTC
CASSPRTGLQETQYF
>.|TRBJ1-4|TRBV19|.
TGTGCCAGTAGTTCATCTAGGAATGAAAAACTGTTTTTT
CASSSSRNEKLFF
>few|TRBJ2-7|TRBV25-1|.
TGTGCCAGCGAGGACCCCAGCTCCTACGAGCAGTACTTC
CASEDPSSYEQYF
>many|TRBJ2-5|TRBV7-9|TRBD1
TGTGCCAGCAGCCAAGGACAGGGGCAAGAGACCCAGTACTTC
CASSQGQGQETQYF
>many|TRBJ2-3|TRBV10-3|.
TGTGCCATCAGTGAGGGTCTAGCCCTCACAGATACGCAGTATTTT
CAISEGLALTDTQYF
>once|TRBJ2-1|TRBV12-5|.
TGTGCTAGTGGCCGCGGACAATCAAACTACAATGAGCAGTTCTTC
CASGRGQSNYNEQFF
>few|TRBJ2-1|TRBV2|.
TGTGCCAGCCATGACAGGCGGGGTAATGAGCAGTTCTTC
CASHDRRGNEQFF
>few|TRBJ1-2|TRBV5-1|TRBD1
TGCGCCAGCAGCTTGACAGGGGGCCTTGGCTACACCTTC
CASSLTGGLGYTF
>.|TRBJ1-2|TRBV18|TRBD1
TGTGCCAGCTCACCGGGACAGGGATCGAAAGATGGCTACACCTTC
CASSPGQGSKDGYTF
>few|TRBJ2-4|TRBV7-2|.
TGTGCCAGCAGCCTTTTTGGGCGTCCCGACATTCAGTACTTC
CASSLFGRPDIQYF
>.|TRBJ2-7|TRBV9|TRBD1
TGTGCCAGCAGCGTCTCCGGGACAGATTATTACGAGCAGTACTTC
CASSVSGTDYYEQYF
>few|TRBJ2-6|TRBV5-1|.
TGCGCCAGCAGCTTAGGCTCTGGGGCCAACGTCCTGACTTTC
CASSLGSGANVLTF
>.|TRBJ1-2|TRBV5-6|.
TGTGCCAGCACCCGGCTAGGGGTGGGCTACACCTTC
CASTRLGVGYTF
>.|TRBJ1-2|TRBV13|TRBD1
TGTGCCAGCAGCCTAGGCGGGCAGGGGGGCGGTGGCTACACCTTC
CASSLGGQGGGGYTF
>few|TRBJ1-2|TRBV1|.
TGCACCAGCAGCCGCATCAGGGGCGCTGGCTACACCTTC
CTSSRIRGAGYTF
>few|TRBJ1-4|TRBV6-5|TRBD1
TGTGCCAGCAGGCCGAACAGGGGGAGAAATGAAAAACTGTTTTTT
CASRPNRGRNEKLFF
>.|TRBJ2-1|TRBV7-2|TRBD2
TGTGCCAGCAGCTCCGGGACTAGCTCCTCAGTAGAGCAGTTCTTC
CASSSGTSSSVEQFF
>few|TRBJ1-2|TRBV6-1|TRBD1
TGTGCCAGCAGTGCTGCACAGGGGAGTGGCTACACCTTC
CASSAAQGSGYTF
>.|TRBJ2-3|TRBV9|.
TGTGCCAGCAGCGCGCAGGGGGGGAGCACAGATACGCAGTATTTT
CASSAQGGSTDTQYF
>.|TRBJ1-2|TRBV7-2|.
TGTGCCAGCAGCCAATCTAGCAGTTCTCTGTATGGCTACACCTTC
CASSQSSSSLYGYTF
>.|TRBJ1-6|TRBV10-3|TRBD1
TGTGCCATCAGCGGGACAGAGAATAATTCACCCCTCCACTTT
CAISGTENNSPLHF
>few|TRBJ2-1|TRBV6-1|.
TGTGCCAGCAGGGTGGGACGGGGGCAGAATGAGCAGTTCTTC
CASRVGRGQNEQFF
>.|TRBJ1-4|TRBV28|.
TGTGCCAGCAGACCACAGGGTGCAACTAATGAAAAACTGTTTTTT
CASRPQGATNEKLFF
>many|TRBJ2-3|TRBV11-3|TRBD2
TGTGCCAGCAGCTTACACCCGCCGGGAGGGGGCACAGATACGCAGTATTTT
CASSLHPPGGGTDTQYF
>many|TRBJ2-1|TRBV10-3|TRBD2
TGTGCCAGCCGCCGGGGGGGAAATGAGCAGTTCTTC
CASRRGGNEQFF
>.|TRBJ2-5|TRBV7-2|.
TGTGCCAGCAGCTACCTAAAGCTGGAGACCCAGTACTTC
CASSYLKLETQYF
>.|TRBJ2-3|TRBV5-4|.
TGTGCCAGCAGCTTGGGGGGTTTCTCCGTGGATACGCAGTATTTT
CASSLGGFSVDTQYF
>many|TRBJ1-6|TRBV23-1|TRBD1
TGCGCCAGCAGTCAATCCTCTAGACAGGGAAAAAATTCACCCCTCCACTTT
CASSQSSRQGKNSPLHF
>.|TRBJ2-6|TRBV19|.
TGTGCCAGCGGGGACTCTGGGGCCAACGTCCTGACTTTC
CASGDSGANVLTF
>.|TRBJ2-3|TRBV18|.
TGTGCCAGCTCAGAAGTCCGATATACGCAGTATTTT
CASSEVRYTQYF
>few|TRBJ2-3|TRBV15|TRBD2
TGTGCCACCAGCAGAGATCGGGGGGGGAGTCGCACAGATACGCAGTATTTT
CATSRDRGGSRTDTQYF
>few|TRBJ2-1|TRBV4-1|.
TGCGCCAGCAGCCAAGATGAGAGGGTTCGGTTCTTC
CASSQDERVRFF
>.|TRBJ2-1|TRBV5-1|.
TGCGCCAGCAGCCCCGGGGGCAGCTCCTACAATGGGCAGTTCTTC
CASSPGGSSYNGQFF
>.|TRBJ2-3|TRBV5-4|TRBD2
TGTGCCAGCAGCAACGGACTAGCGTCTTATACAGATACGCAGTATTTT
CASSNGLASYTDTQYF
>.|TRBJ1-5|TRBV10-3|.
TGTGCCATCATGAAAGGGGCAGGTCAGCCCCAGCATTTT
CAIMKGAGQPQHF
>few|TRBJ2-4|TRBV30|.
TGTGCCTGGTTTCCTGGGGGGTTAAACGCTAACATTCAGTACTTC
CAWFPGGLNANIQYF